This T cell receptor beta chain was captured in a study of OX40 agonist ivuxolimab in advanced cancers. For the wider study: Ivuxolimab was an agonistic, fully human IgG2 monoclonal antibody directed against OX40 (CD134), a costimulatory receptor. Of the 50 to 55 patients in dose escalation, some 20 had hepatocellular carcinoma, some 15 had melanoma, 9 had renal cell carcinoma and 9 had head and neck cancer. Intravenous ivuxolimab was administered to patients every 2 weeks at six dose levels: 0.01, 0.1, 0.3, 1.5, 3 and 10 mg/kg. Peripheral TCRbeta sequencing was intended to test whether TCR sequence diversity was altered and clonal T-cell expansion was caused by ivuxolimab. Three dose-escalation patients achieved partial responses, one with hepatocellular carcinoma and two with cutaneous melanoma. The dose-escalation cohort was 82.7% male with a mean age of roughly 62 years, ranging from 23 to 79. The paper covers the monotherapy dose-escalation part of the phase I ivuxolimab trial, which included N ≈ 50 patients. Patients were allowed to have had prior anti-PD-1, anti-PD-L1 or anti-CTLA-4 therapy, and approximately 37% of the dose-escalation patients had been treated with checkpoint inhibitors. Study-wide conclusions, independent of this receptor: The antigen specificity of the peripheral T cells that underwent clonal expansion was not determined. At doses of 0.1 to 3.0 mg/kg, clonal expansion of both CD4+ and CD8+ blood T cells was observed from baseline to week 6. Low levels of normalized T-cell clonal expansion were also seen in some patients who did not respond. In the 0.1-3.0 mg/kg groups, partial responders were among the patients with the lowest normalized peripheral clonal expansion, particularly in CD8+ T cells. On average, CD8+ T cells showed more expanded clones than CD4+ T cells after ivuxolimab.

The trial excluded patients who had a history of autoimmune disease or were on systemic immunosuppression. Peripheral blood for TCR sequencing was drawn from every dose cohort at baseline, at cycle 4 day 1 and at cycle 7 day 1. Samples came from an open-label, multicenter, first-in-human phase I dose-escalation trial of ivuxolimab. Adults with locally advanced or metastatic melanoma, renal cell carcinoma, hepatocellular carcinoma or head and neck squamous cell carcinoma were enrolled in the trial. Before TCR sequencing, CD4+ T cells and CD8+ T cells from peripheral blood were sorted into separate populations. This clone turned up a few times. The antigen this receptor binds is unknown. The record has no base qualities; no much larger clone is one base away. Genomic DNA was isolated from the sorted cells so that the TCRbeta CDR3 region could be sequenced. TCRbeta CDR3 regions were sequenced using the immunoSEQ Assay. Entries here come from immuneACCESS through TCRdb and include only in-frame sequences with V and J called. Some clones fail to appear in such tables; in the studies checked, an unresolved V gene covers under half of the shortfall, and the cause of the remainder is unknown. For this sample there are tens of thousands of clones; 85% to 90% appear just once. The top ten clonotypes cover 6% of the sample.

CDR1 and CDR2 are read off the germline V gene (reference sequence) as SEHNR and FQNEAQ. Including cysteine and phenylalanine, the CDR3 has 14 amino acids. The sequence is cut down to CDR3 DNA, 42 bases in frame from base 1. Trimming costs V 1 base and J 11 bases, and their ends lie 17 bases apart. The material was CD4+ or CD8+ T cells sorted from blood, obtained in a trial of the OX40 agonist ivuxolimab. The rearranged segments are TRBV7-9 and TRBJ1-1, with TRBD1 perhaps the D gene, on 6 matching bases. This receptor was identified in an adult with an advanced solid tumor such as melanoma, head and neck, liver or kidney cancer. The nucleotide sequence reads as follows: TGTGCCAGCAGCTTAGTTCAGGGGCGCGCTGGGGCTTTCTTT. It is translated as CASSLVQGRAGAFF.